The rows below give T cell receptor beta chains drawn from one sample of a study of post-analysis software for immune sequencing data. TCRdb ran MiXCR on the PCR reads and lists one entry per CDR3 protein. The table has hundreds of thousands of distinct CDR3 sequences, 53% seen once; the top ten hold roughly 4.4%. The source material was blood. The receptors derive from a girl aged 10-17 years with multiple sclerosis. The conserved cysteine and the conserved F or W are not part of the CDR3 here. Fields, in order: V gene, J gene, CDR3 protein.

TRBV21-1,-,ASSKAVPEGFYEQY
TRBV15,TRBJ1-1,ATSGREGRTEAF
TRBV5-1,TRBJ1-4,ASSPTHGTGWEKLF
TRBV7-3,TRBJ2-1,ASSLTGAGEVEQF
TRBV5-1,TRBJ2-5,ASSFGQFKETQY
TRBV7-9,TRBJ2-7,ASSLAAGGIRKEQY
TRBV10-3,TRBJ2-5,AIRERLAGEETQY
TRBV12-3/TRBV12-4,TRBJ2-3,ASRLAWRGPDTQY
TRBV29-1,-,SAAKRGVHEQY
TRBV27,TRBJ2-3,ASSPGYTQY
TRBV29-1,TRBJ2-3,SVEDLGGSRSDTQY
TRBV29-1,TRBJ2-1,SVEGVGGEQF
TRBV4-1,TRBJ1-4,ANSRIAPGGHEKLF
TRBV10-3,TRBJ2-5,AIGDPPVETQY
TRBV19,TRBJ2-7,ASGSRWDYEQY
TRBV20-1,TRBJ2-5,SAGVGGRETQY
TRBV5-1,TRBJ2-7,ASSLGSEGLGEQY
TRBV27,TRBJ2-7,ASSDRTGVEIYEQY
TRBV10-3,TRBJ1-2,AISESESGRLNYGYT
TRBV3-1,TRBJ2-7,ASSQVQENYEQY
TRBV20-1,TRBJ2-6,SASSGANVLT
TRBV5-1,TRBJ2-1,ASSLEVTSGRGNEQF
TRBV28,TRBJ1-2,ASTMAKGGYT
TRBV29-1,TRBJ1-1,SVIPGGTEAF
TRBV10-3,-,AIKSGSYEQY
TRBV29-1,TRBJ1-2,SVRRGQIYGYT
TRBV4-1,TRBJ1-1,ASSPGRGSDYEAF
TRBV5-1,TRBJ1-2,ASSPDRTYGYT
TRBV5-1,-,ASSLGGGSSETQY
TRBV7-2,TRBJ2-7,ASSFKDRGSPSYEQY
TRBV12-3/TRBV12-4,TRBJ2-5,ASRTLGKETQY
TRBV20-1,TRBJ2-3,SALLATSTDTQY
TRBV20-1,TRBJ1-2,SASPLAGGYT
TRBV30,TRBJ2-5,AWSRGETQY
TRBV4-2,TRBJ2-3,ASSASFYRGTDTQY
TRBV20-1,-,SANTPGLAYEQY
TRBV4-1,TRBJ2-7,ASSLWTSGDFGQY
TRBV4-2,TRBJ2-5,ASSQVDRVQETQY
TRBV9,TRBJ2-1,ASSVAGGSSSYNERY
TRBV6-6,TRBJ1-5,ASSSQGVSNQPQH
TRBV29-1,TRBJ2-7,SVEGTGEQY
TRBV10-3,TRBJ2-7,ATQRLSYEQY
TRBV29-1,TRBJ2-1,SGVLRSGGASNEQF
TRBV11-2,TRBJ1-4,ASSWTGYSTNEKLF
TRBV12-3/TRBV12-4,TRBJ2-1,ASSGSYNEQF
TRBV7-6,TRBJ1-5,ASSLLPDQPQH
TRBV9,-,ASSAGTQTYEQY
TRBV14,TRBJ1-2,ASSRQFTGTGSGWYYGYT
TRBV28,TRBJ2-1,ASSTRDSRF
TRBV19,TRBJ1-2,ASTLGASYGYT
TRBV20-1,TRBJ2-4,SASTGLAKNIQY
TRBV12-3/TRBV12-4,TRBJ2-5,ASRSSNQETQY
TRBV18,-,ASSPLPGGPRNIQY
TRBV20-1,TRBJ1-6,SARSPDLGSSYNSPLH
TRBV28,TRBJ1-1,ASLQLNTEAF